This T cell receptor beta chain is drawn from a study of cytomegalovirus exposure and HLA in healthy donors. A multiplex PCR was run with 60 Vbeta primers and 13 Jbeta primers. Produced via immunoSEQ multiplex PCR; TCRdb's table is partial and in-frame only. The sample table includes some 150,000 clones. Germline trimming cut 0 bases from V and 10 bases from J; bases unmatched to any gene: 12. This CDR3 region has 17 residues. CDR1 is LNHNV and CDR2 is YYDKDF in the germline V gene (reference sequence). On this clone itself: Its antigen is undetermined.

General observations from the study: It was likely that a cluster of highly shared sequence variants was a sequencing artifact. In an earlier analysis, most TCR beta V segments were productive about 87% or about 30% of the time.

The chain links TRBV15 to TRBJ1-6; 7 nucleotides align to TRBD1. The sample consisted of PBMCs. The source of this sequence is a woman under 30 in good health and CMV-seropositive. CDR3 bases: TGTGCCACCAGCAGAGATCTCCCTAGACAGGGCGGCTCACCCCTCCACTTT. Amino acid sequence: CATSRDLPRQGGSPLHF.